These 25 T cell receptor beta chains originate from one sample sequenced in a study of blood T cell repertoires in COVID-19. Assay used: immunoSEQ multiplex PCR; TCRdb lists only in-frame clones, some missing. Among about 130,000 clones listed, under 90% were seen once. The sequencing sample was made of peripheral blood. The receptors come from a woman aged 55-75 years with acute or convalescent COVID-19.

The gene calls are TRBV19 and TRBJ2-3; no reliable D call. The CDR3 covers 13 residues. Trimming pared 1 base from V and 3 bases from J, leaving 5 bases between. Germline values: CDR1 LNHDA, CDR2 SQIVND (reference sequence). CDR3 amino acids: CASSIVQTDTQYF. The CDR3 DNA follows: TGTGCCAGTAGTATAGTCCAGACAGATACGCAGTATTTT. Full variable domain (outside the CDR3, taken from reference TRBV19 and TRBJ2-3): DGGITQSPKYLFRKEGQNVTLSCEQNLNHDAMYWYRQDPGQGLRLIYYSQIVNDFQKGDIAEGYSVSREKKESFPLTVTSAQKNPTAFYLCASSIVQTDTQYFGPGTRLTVL.

This chain connects TRBV4-1 to TRBJ1-6, with TRBD1 matching 7 bases. CDR1 is MGHRA, CDR2 YSYEKL, per germline. V was pared by 4 bases and J by 8 bases, with 5 bases of the junction left unmatched. The CDR3 extends over 14 amino acids. CDR3 coding DNA: TGCGCCAGCAGCCCCCGGGACAGAGATTCACCCCTCCACTTT. Translated: CASSPRDRDSPLHF.

The chain joins TRBV29-1 to TRBJ2-6, with D unclear. CDR3 size: 15 residues. V dropped 4 bases and J dropped 0 bases, with 10 bases sitting between them. Germline lookup yields CDR1 SQVTM and CDR2 ANQGSEA. This CDR3 reads CSVVKLSSGANVLTF. DNA for the CDR3: TGCAGCGTTGTTAAGCTGAGCTCTGGGGCCAACGTCCTGACTTTC.

The chain employs TRBV6-6 and TRBJ2-5, with a weak D call TRBD1 (5 bases). Germline CDR1 is MNHNY and CDR2 is SVGAGI (reference sequence). This CDR3 contains 14 residues. Deletions cut 4 bases from V and 5 bases from J, with 14 bases between. The CDR3 region is CASSFPGLDETQYF. DNA of the CDR3: TGTGCCAGCAGTTTTCCAGGGCTAGACGAGACCCAGTACTTC.

This chain connects TRBV27 to TRBJ1-2, with 8 bases identical to TRBD1. Germline lookup yields CDR1 MNHEY and CDR2 SMNVEV (reference sequence). Germline trimming cut 5 bases from V and 6 bases from J; bases unmatched to any gene: 5. The CDR3 length is 13 residues. Here the CDR3 DNA reads TGTGCCAGCAGTACCAGGGGGCGGGATGGCTACACCTTC. Its protein is CASSTRGRDGYTF.

The V call is TRBV28, the J call TRBJ1-1; D call uncertain. The V gene's germline CDR1 is MDHEN and CDR2 SYDVKM. The germline V and J ends were trimmed by 4 bases and 4 bases, with 7 bases remaining between them. The CDR3 extends over 12 amino acids. The CDR3, as DNA: TGTGCCAGCAGTTCGGTCCCCACTGAAGCTTTCTTT. Its protein product is CASSSVPTEAFF.

This clone showed up just a few times. The V gene is TRBV5-1, the J gene TRBJ1-3; no definite D call. The V end was cut by 4 bases, the J end by 3 bases, with 20 bases between. The CDR3 totals 17 residues. The V gene's germline CDR1 is SGHRS and CDR2 YFSETQ. Here the CDR3 DNA reads TGCGCCAGCAGCATTACCCCAAGACAATATGTTGGAAACACCATATATTTT. Residues: CASSITPRQYVGNTIYF.

The J gene is TRBJ1-1, the V gene TRBV11-2; TRBD1 might be the D (6 bases). The V end lost 5 bases, the J end lost 4 bases, and 11 bases lay between the germline ends. CDR3 length: 13 amino acids. The germline V gene encodes CDR1 SGHAT and CDR2 FQNNGV. The CDR3, as DNA: TGTGCCAGCAGCATGCTACAGGGCACTGAAGCTTTCTTT. This sequence encodes CASSMLQGTEAFF.

The CDR3 sequence is CSAFGQLNTEAFF. CDR3 coding DNA: TGCAGCGCATTTGGGCAGCTGAACACTGAAGCTTTCTTT. The chain uses TRBV29-1 and TRBJ1-1; D not resolved. CDR1 and CDR2 (germline): SQVTM, ANQGSEA. V was trimmed by 7 bases and J by 0 bases, leaving 12 bases between them. The CDR3 consists of 13 residues.

In DNA form, the CDR3 reads TGTGCCACCAGTGAACCTGGACAAGCAGAAAAACTGTTTTTT. This codes for CATSEPGQAEKLFF. This chain connects TRBV24-1 to TRBJ1-4; D perhaps matches TRBD1 (5 bases). This CDR3 has 14 residues. Germline assignment: CDR1 KGHDR and CDR2 SFDVKD. V lost 4 bases, J lost 8 bases, and 13 bases lay in between.

This clone was seen only once. This chain links TRBV7-2 with TRBJ2-7; D possibly corresponds to TRBD1 (5 bases). CDR1 SGHTA and CDR2 FQGNSA come from the germline V gene. This CDR3 region has 11 residues. The V end lost 5 bases, the J end lost 13 bases, and 15 bases lay between the germline ends. In DNA form, the CDR3 reads TGTGCCAGCAGCCCTGGGGCAGGGTCCTACTTC. This encodes CASSPGAGSYF.

The chain uses TRBV7-2 and TRBJ2-4; 9 bases fit TRBD1. Losses at the gene ends were 3 bases for V and 4 bases for J; bases not matched to a gene: 4. The CDR3 extends over 15 amino acids. Germline loops: CDR1 SGHTA, CDR2 FQGNSA. In DNA form, the CDR3 reads TGTGCCAGCAGCTTCACCGGGACAGGGAAAAACATTCAGTACTTC. As protein: CASSFTGTGKNIQYF.

CDR3 amino acids: CASSLGPGDYGYTF. The DNA for the CDR3 is TGTGCCAGCAGCTTAGGGCCAGGGGACTATGGCTACACCTTC. The rearrangement joins TRBV7-6 to TRBJ1-2, with TRBD1 as a possible D gene (6 bases). Germline lookup yields CDR1 SGHVS and CDR2 FNYEAQ. V was trimmed by 1 base and J by 3 bases, leaving 9 bases between them. The length of the CDR3 is 14 residues. Full variable domain (rest looked up from reference TRBV7-6 and TRBJ1-2): GAGVSQSPRYKVTKRGQDVALRCDPISGHVSLYWYRQALGQGPEFLTYFNYEAQQDKSGLPNDRFSAERPEGSISTLTIQRTEQRDSAMYRCASSLGPGDYGYTFGSGTRLTVV.

This rearrangement joins TRBV2 to TRBJ1-1, with D possibly being TRBD1 (6 bases). Trimming cost V 5 bases and J 10 bases, with 14 bases left between them. This CDR3 region has 12 residues. Germline V gene lookup returns CDR1 SNHLY and CDR2 FYNNEI. CDR3 in DNA: TGTGCCAGCAGTATACAGGGAAGGCGAGCTTTCTTT. This codes for CASSIQGRRAFF.

This clone has only one observation. V gene TRBV27 combines with J gene TRBJ2-1; the match to TRBD1 covers 9 bases. The V gene's germline CDR1 is MNHEY and CDR2 SMNVEV (reference sequence). Trimming removed 4 bases from V and 8 bases from J; junction bases left unmatched: 12. The CDR3 covers 16 residues. The CDR3 bases are TGTGCCAGCAGTTGGACAGGGGACAGGGTGACCGATGAGCAGTTCTTC. Protein: CASSWTGDRVTDEQFF.

J is TRBJ2-3 and V is TRBV5-4, with 15 bases that match TRBD2. Germline CDR1 and CDR2: SGHNT and YYREEE (reference sequence). With V trimmed by 4 bases and J by 3 bases, 6 bases remained unmatched. This CDR3 region has 17 residues. The CDR3 is CASSRGLAGGPTDTQYF. As DNA, the CDR3 is TGTGCCAGCAGCCGCGGACTAGCGGGGGGGCCTACAGATACGCAGTATTTT. Full variable domain (rest looked up from reference TRBV5-4 and TRBJ2-3): ETGVTQSPTHLIKTRGQQVTLRCSSQSGHNTVSWYQQALGQGPQFIFQYYREEENGRGNFPPRFSGLQFPNYSSELNVNALELDDSALYLCASSRGLAGGPTDTQYFGPGTRLTVL.

J is TRBJ1-5 and V is TRBV6-5; TRBD1 is a possible D gene (6 bases). Germline CDR1 MNHEY, CDR2 SVGAGI. This CDR3 region has 15 residues. The V end lost 6 bases, the J end lost 6 bases, and 18 bases lay between the germline ends. The CDR3 DNA reads TGTGCCAGCAGAAATCGGGGGGCGCGGGGTCAGCCCCAGCATTTT. Translating gives CASRNRGARGQPQHF.

The CDR3 nucleotides read TGTGCCAGCTCAACACTAGCGGGGAAAGAGACCCAGTACTTC. Translation gives CASSTLAGKETQYF. The chain is built from TRBV18 and TRBJ2-5; TRBD2 aligns across 10 bases. V shed 5 bases and J 3 bases; nucleotides not matched to a gene: 3. CDR1 is KGHSH and CDR2 is LQKENI in the germline V gene. The CDR3 loop spans 14 amino acids.

The chain combines TRBV18 with TRBJ2-3, with D tentatively TRBD1 (6 bases). The ends were cut back, 5 bases at V and 5 bases at J, with 20 bases in the middle. The germline CDR1 and CDR2 sequences are KGHSH and LQKENI. The length of the CDR3 is 16 residues. The CDR3 spells CASSSPNRDTRDTQYF. The CDR3 coding sequence is TGTGCCAGCTCATCGCCTAACAGGGATACACGAGATACGCAGTATTTT.

The J gene is TRBJ1-6, the V gene TRBV5-1; D remains unclear. The CDR3 length is 14 residues. Per germline, CDR1 SGHRS and CDR2 YFSETQ. V shed 4 bases and J shed 7 bases, with 12 bases lying between them. The CDR3 loop reads CASSREGNNSPLHF. The CDR3 bases are TGCGCCAGCAGCCGGGAAGGGAACAATTCACCCCTCCACTTT.

The chain joins TRBV27 to TRBJ2-5, with 8 bases lining up with TRBD2. CDR3 length equals 16 residues. Germline lookup yields CDR1 MNHEY and CDR2 SMNVEV (reference sequence). The V and J ends lost 7 bases and 5 bases, in that order; junction bases with no gene match: 15. DNA of the CDR3: TGTGCCAGCAAGACCTCTGGCGGGGGGACGCTTGAGACCCAGTACTTC. It encodes CASKTSGGGTLETQYF.

The chain links TRBV27 to TRBJ1-2; D unresolved. Looked up from germline, CDR1 is MNHEY and CDR2 is SMNVEV (reference sequence). The ends were cut back, 5 bases at V and 0 bases at J, with 25 bases in the middle. The CDR3 has 19 amino acids. Here the CDR3 DNA reads TGTGCCAGCAGTCCGCGCCGGGGAACGGCCCCTTATCCTAACTATGGCTACACCTTC. It yields the protein CASSPRRGTAPYPNYGYTF.

The chain joins TRBV5-1 to TRBJ1-2; possible D gene TRBD1, 6 bases. The CDR3 length is 16 residues. V was pared by 2 bases and J by 0 bases, with 14 bases between. CDR1 is SGHRS and CDR2 is YFSETQ in the germline V gene. The CDR3 DNA follows: TGCGCCAGCAGCTTAGGGGGTGTTATATCTAACTATGGCTACACCTTC. The encoded protein is CASSLGGVISNYGYTF. Filled out from reference TRBV5-1 and TRBJ1-2, the complete variable domain reads KAGVTQTPRYLIKTRGQQVTLSCSPISGHRSVSWYQQTPGQGLQFLFEYFSETQRNKGNFPGRFSGRQFSNSRSEMNVSTLELGDSALYLCASSLGGVISNYGYTFGSGTRLTVV.

J is TRBJ2-3 and V is TRBV9, with D perhaps TRBD1 (5 bases). The length of the CDR3 is 17 residues. CDR1 and CDR2 from the germline V gene are SGDLS and YYNGEE. V shed 0 bases and J shed 0 bases, with 14 bases lying between them. The CDR3 spells CASSVGPMGLSTDTQYF. CDR3 sequence (DNA): TGTGCCAGCAGCGTAGGCCCGATGGGGCTTAGCACAGATACGCAGTATTTT. Using reference TRBV9 and TRBJ2-3 for the parts outside the CDR3, the full variable domain is DSGVTQTPKHLITATGQRVTLRCSPRSGDLSVYWYQQSLDQGLQFLIQYYNGEERAKGNILERFSAQQFPDLHSELNLSSLELGDSALYFCASSVGPMGLSTDTQYFGPGTRLTVL.

The chain carries TRBV29-1 and TRBJ2-4; D perhaps matches TRBD1 (6 bases). From germline, CDR1 is SQVTM and CDR2 ANQGSEA. CDR3 size: 12 residues. With 3 bases removed from V and 8 bases from J, the gap between germline ends came to 11 bases. In nucleotides, the CDR3 is TGCAGCGTTGACGCCTCAGGGGACATTCAGTACTTC. This translates into CSVDASGDIQYF.